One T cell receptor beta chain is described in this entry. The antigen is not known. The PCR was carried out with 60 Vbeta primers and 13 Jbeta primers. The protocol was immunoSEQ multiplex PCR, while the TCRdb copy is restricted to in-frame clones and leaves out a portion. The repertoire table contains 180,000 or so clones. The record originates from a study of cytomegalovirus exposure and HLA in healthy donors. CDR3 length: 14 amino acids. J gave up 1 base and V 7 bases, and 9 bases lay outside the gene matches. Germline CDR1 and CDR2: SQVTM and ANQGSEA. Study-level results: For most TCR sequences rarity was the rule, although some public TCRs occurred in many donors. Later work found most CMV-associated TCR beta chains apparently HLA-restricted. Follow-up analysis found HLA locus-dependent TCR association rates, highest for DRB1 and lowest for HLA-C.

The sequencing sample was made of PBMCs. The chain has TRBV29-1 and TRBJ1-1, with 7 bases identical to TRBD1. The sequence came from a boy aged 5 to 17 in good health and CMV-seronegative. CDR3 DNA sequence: TGCAGCGGACAGGGAATCGGAGAGAACACTGAAGCTTTCTTT. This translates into CSGQGIGENTEAFF.